This T cell receptor beta chain was recorded in a study of OX40 agonist ivuxolimab in advanced cancers. Overall study findings and caveats: At 0.1 to 3.0 mg/kg, CD4+ and CD8+ blood T cells expanded clonally by week 6.

Germline V gene data show CDR1 as SEHNR and CDR2 as FQNEAQ (reference sequence). V was pared by 1 base and J by 1 base, with 13 bases between. This CDR3 is built from 16 residues. Libraries were prepared by immunoSEQ multiplex PCR; TCRdb keeps only in-frame clonotypes and omits some of them. The data contain 100,000 or so clones, around 95% of them singletons. Comments on this clone: Its antigen remains unidentified.

The source material was CD4+ or CD8+ T cells sorted from blood, sampled in a trial of the OX40 agonist ivuxolimab. The chain carries TRBV7-9 and TRBJ1-1; a weak D match, TRBD1 (5 bases). The clonotype was recovered from an adult with an advanced solid tumor such as melanoma, head and neck, liver or kidney cancer. CDR3 DNA sequence: TGTGCCAGCAGCTTAGAGGCAGGGAACGGGAACACTGAAGCTTTCTTT. It encodes CASSLEAGNGNTEAFF. The full variable domain, rest sourced from reference TRBV7-9 and TRBJ1-1, is DTGVSQNPRHKITKRGQNVTFRCDPISEHNRLYWYRQTLGQGPEFLTYFQNEAQLEKSRLLSDRFSAERPKGSFSTLEIQRTEQGDSAMYLCASSLEAGNGNTEAFFGQGTRLTVV.